The clone carrying this T cell receptor (beta chain) occurred a few times. The antigen is not known. The CDR3 is made up of 18 amino acids. Germline assignment: CDR1 SNHLY and CDR2 FYNNEI. The sample originates from a study of blood T cells in healthy people across ages. Study-level results: A conclusive naive versus antigen-experienced comparison was prevented by the unsorted PBMCs. Age showed a roughly linear inverse relationship with TCR beta diversity per million T cells.

Donors ranged from roughly 6 to 95 years old and were healthy Caucasians in Russia. Samples each yielded at least 5 micrograms of total RNA. Through a sample-barcoded 5' primer and a J-beta primer mix, a second PCR was run for 7 to 11 cycles. Each CDR3 protein gets one entry after TCRdb re-called the 5' RACE reads with MiXCR. The sample consists of 550,000 to 750,000 distinct CDR3 sequences, approximately 21% of them appearing once. This TCR was recovered from a man between 65 and 79 years old in good health. The chain couples TRBV2 to TRBJ2-5; 13 nucleotides line up with TRBD2. Matching the DNA end better, TRBJ2-1 makes the J call doubtful. Sequencing used blood. The chain's CDR3 is CASSTPSGGLAGAGEQFF. DNA of the CDR3: TGTGCCAGCAGTACTCCAAGCGGTGGACTAGCGGGAGCGGGTGAGCAGTTCTTC.